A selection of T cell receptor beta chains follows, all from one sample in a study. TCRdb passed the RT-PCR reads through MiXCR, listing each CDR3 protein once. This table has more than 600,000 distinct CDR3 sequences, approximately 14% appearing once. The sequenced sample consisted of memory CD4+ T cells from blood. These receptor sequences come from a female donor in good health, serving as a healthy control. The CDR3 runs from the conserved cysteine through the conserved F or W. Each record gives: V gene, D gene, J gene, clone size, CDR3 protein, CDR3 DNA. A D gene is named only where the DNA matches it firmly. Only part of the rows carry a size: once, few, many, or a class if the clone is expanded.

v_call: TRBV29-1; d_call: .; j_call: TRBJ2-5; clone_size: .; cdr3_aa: CNRVSGTETQYF; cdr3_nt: TGCAATCGGGTTAGCGGTACAGAGACCCAGTACTTC
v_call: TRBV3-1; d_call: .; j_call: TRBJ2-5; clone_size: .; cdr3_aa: CASSREIGRVIWETQYF; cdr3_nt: TGTGCCAGCAGCCGCGAAATAGGACGTGTTATTTGGGAGACCCAGTACTTC
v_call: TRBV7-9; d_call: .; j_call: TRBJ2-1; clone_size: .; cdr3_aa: CASSLSLQRGNEQFF; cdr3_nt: TGTGCCAGCAGCCTTAGCCTTCAAAGGGGGAATGAGCAGTTCTTC
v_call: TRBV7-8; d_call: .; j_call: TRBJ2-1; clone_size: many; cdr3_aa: CASTPITYNEQFF; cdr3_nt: TGTGCCAGCACCCCGATAACATACAATGAGCAGTTCTTC
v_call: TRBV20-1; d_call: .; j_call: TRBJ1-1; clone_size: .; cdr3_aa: CSADSRVEAFF; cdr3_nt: TGCAGTGCCGACTCAAGAGTTGAAGCTTTCTTT
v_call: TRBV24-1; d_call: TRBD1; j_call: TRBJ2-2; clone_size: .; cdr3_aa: CATSAGTGQAPTGELFF; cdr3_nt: TGTGCCACCAGTGCCGGGACAGGACAAGCCCCCACCGGGGAGCTGTTTTTT
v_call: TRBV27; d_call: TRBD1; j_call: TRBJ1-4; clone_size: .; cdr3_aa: CASSPRDRLRGATNEKLFF; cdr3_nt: TGTGCCAGCAGTCCACGGGACAGGCTCCGTGGGGCAACTAATGAAAAACTGTTTTTT
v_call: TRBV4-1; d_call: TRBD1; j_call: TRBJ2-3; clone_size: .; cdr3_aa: CASSPLPTGGSTDTQYF; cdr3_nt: TGCGCCAGCAGCCCCCTCCCCACAGGGGGCTCCACAGATACGCAGTATTTT
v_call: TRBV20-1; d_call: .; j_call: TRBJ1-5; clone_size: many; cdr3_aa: CSAVRDTDNQPQHF; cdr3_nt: TGCAGTGCTGTCCGGGACACCGACAATCAGCCCCAGCATTTT
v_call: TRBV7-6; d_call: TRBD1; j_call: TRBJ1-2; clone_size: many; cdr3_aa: CASSLGTGAVGYGYTF; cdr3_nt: TGTGCCAGCAGCTTAGGGACAGGGGCGGTGGGCTATGGCTACACCTTC
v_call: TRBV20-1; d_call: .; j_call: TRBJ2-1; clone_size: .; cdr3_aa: CSARAEQGKNGQFF; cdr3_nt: TGCAGTGCTAGAGCCGAACAGGGCAAAAATGGGCAGTTCTTC
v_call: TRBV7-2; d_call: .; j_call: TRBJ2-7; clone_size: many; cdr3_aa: CASSLWARAEQYF; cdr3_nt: TGTGCCAGCAGCTTATGGGCTCGGGCCGAGCAGTACTTC
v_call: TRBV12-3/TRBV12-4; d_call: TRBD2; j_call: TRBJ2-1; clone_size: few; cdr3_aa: CASSMGTGGLAGGNEQFF; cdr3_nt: TGTGCCAGCAGTATGGGGACGGGCGGGCTAGCGGGAGGCAATGAGCAGTTCTTC
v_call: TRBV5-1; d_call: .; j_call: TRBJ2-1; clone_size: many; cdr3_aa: CASSLAGRDNEQFF; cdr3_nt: TGCGCCAGCAGCTTGGCCGGCCGGGACAATGAGCAGTTCTTC
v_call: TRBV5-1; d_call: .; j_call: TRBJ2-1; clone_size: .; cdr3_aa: CASSLALTDLGEQFF; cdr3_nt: TGCGCCAGCAGCTTGGCCTTGACTGACCTAGGTGAGCAGTTCTTC
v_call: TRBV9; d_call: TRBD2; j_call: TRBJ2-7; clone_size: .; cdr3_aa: CASSVAAGELDEQYF; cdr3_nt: TGTGCCAGCAGCGTCGCAGCGGGAGAACTCGACGAGCAGTACTTC
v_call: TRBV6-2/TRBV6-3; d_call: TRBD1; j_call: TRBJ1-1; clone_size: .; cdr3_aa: CASRRTGGSTEAFF; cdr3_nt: TGTGCCAGCAGGCGGACAGGGGGTTCAACTGAAGCTTTCTTT
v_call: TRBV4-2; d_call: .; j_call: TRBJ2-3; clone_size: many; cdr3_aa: CASSQVSAESTDTQYF; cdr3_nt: TGTGCCAGCAGCCAAGTTTCAGCGGAGAGCACAGATACGCAGTATTTT
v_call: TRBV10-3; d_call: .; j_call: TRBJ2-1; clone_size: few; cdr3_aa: CAISASDSLLSYNEQFF; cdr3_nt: TGTGCCATCAGTGCCAGCGATTCCTTGCTGTCCTACAATGAGCAGTTCTTC
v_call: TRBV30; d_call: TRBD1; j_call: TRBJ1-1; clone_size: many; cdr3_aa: CAWIGQGLQEAFF; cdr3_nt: TGTGCCTGGATTGGACAGGGCCTTCAAGAAGCTTTCTTT
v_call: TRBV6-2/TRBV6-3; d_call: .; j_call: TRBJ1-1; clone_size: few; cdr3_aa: CASSPLQNPSEAFF; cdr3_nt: TGTGCCAGCAGTCCACTCCAGAACCCAAGTGAAGCTTTCTTT
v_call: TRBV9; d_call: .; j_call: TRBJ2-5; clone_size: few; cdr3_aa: CASSLTPDIRETQYF; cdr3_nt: TGTGCCAGCAGCCTCACTCCGGACATCAGGGAGACCCAGTACTTC